The entry below gives a single T cell receptor (beta chain) sequence along with its context. The antigen is undetermined. The draw of peripheral blood yielded about 9.4 milliliters from each donor. Every sample had a minimum of 7 million PBMCs isolated. This entry belongs to a study of blood T cells in healthy people across ages. Regarding the study as a whole: Roughly linear declines in TCR beta diversity per million T cells occurred with age.

A J-beta primer mix and a sample-barcoded 5' primer were used in a second PCR of roughly 6 to 11 cycles. Each cDNA molecule, via a template-switch adaptor with 12 random nucleotides, was tagged. One entry per CDR3 protein, called by TCRdb with MiXCR from the 5' RACE reads. The data hold approximately 1,000,000 distinct CDR3 sequences, with less than 50% observed a single time. Sequencing was done on a sample of blood. This receptor was taken from a woman aged 60-70 years in good health.

Here the CDR3 DNA reads TGTGCCAGCTCACGTGGACAGGGAAGCACAGATACGCAGTATTTT. Translating gives CASSRGQGSTDTQYF. The rearrangement joins TRBV18 to TRBJ2-3; TRBD1 aligns across 8 bases. Germline CDR1 KGHSH, CDR2 LQKENI. Trimming at V came to 4 bases and at J to 0 bases, leaving 3 bases not matched to a gene. This CDR3 contains 15 residues.